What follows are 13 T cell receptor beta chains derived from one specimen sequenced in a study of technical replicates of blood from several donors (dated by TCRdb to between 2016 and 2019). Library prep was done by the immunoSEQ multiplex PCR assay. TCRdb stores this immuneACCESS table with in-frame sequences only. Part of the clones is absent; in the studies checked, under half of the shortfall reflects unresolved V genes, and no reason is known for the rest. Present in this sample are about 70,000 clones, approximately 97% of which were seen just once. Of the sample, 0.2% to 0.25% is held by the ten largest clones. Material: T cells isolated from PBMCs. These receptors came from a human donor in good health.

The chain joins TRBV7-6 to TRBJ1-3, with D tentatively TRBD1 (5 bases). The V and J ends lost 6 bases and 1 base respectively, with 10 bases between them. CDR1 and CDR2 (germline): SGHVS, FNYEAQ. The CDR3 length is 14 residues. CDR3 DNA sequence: TGTGCCAGCAGTTTTGGGGGGTCTGGAAACACCATATATTTT. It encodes CASSFGGSGNTIYF.

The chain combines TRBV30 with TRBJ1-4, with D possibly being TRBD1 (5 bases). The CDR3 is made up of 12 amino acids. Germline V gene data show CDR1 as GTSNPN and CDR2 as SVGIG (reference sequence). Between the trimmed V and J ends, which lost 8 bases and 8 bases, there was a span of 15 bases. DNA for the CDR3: TGTGCCATACGCGGGGGTAGGGAAAAACTGTTTTTT. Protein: CAIRGGREKLFF.

The CDR3 protein is CASSNRGLWETQYF. DNA for the CDR3: TGTGCCAGTAGTAATCGGGGGTTGTGGGAGACCCAGTACTTC. The V gene is TRBV19, the J gene TRBJ2-5; tentatively, D is TRBD2 (6 bases). Trimming stripped 4 bases from V and 5 bases from J, with 14 bases between. Germline V gene data show CDR1 as LNHDA and CDR2 as SQIVND (reference sequence). The CDR3 spans 14 residues.

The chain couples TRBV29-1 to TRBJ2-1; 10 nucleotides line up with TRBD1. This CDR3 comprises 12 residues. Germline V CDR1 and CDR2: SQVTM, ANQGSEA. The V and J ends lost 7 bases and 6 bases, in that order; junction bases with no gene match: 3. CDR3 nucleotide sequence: TGCAGCGCTAGACAGGGGGCCAATGAGCAGTTCTTC. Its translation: CSARQGANEQFF.

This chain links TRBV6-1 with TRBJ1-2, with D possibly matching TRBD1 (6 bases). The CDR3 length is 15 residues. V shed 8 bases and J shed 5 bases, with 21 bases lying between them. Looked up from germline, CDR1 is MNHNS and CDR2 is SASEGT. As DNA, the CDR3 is TGTGCCAGCGAGGCAGGGGCGGACACTGGGTATGGCTACACCTTC. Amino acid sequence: CASEAGADTGYGYTF.

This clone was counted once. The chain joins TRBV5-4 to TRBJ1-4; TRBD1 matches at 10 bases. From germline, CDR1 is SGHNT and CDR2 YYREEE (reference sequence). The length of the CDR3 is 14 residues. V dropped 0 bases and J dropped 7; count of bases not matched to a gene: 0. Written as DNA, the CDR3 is TGTGCCAGCAGCTTGGGGACAGGGGGTGAAAAACTGTTTTTT. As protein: CASSLGTGGEKLFF.

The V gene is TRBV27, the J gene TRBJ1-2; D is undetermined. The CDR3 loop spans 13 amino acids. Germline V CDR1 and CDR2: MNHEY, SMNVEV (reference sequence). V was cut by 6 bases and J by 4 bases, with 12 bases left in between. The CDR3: CASSPDRSYGYTF. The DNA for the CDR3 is TGTGCCAGCAGCCCTGATCGGTCCTATGGCTACACCTTC.

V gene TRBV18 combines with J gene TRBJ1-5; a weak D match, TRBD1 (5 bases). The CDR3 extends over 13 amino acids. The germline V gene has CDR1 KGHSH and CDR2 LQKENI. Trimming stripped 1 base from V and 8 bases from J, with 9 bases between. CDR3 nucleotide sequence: TGTGCCAGCTCACCACGTGGGGCCGAGCCCCAGCATTTT. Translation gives CASSPRGAEPQHF.

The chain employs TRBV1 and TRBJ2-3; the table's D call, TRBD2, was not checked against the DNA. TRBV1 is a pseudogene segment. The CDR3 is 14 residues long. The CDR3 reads CTQSDGGPFGTQYF. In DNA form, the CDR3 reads TGCACCCAAAGCGACGGGGGGCCCTTCGGTACGCAGTATTTT.

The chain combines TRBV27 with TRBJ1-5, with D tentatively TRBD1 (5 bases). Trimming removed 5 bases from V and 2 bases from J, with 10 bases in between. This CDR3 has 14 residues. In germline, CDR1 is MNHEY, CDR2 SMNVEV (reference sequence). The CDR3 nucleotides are TGTGCCAGCAGTCACGACAGAGGCAATCAGCCCCAGCATTTT. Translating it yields CASSHDRGNQPQHF.

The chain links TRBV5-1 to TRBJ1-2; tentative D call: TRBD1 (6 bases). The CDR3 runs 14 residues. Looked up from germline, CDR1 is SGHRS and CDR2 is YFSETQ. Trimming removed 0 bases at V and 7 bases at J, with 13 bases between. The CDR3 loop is CASSLVNRDGGYTF. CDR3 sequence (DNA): TGCGCCAGCAGCTTGGTAAACAGGGACGGTGGCTACACCTTC.

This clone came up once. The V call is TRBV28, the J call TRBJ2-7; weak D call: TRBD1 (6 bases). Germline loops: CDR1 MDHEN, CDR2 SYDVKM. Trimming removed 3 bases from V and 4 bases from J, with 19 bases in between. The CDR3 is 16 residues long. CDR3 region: CASSFQTGNLNYEQYF. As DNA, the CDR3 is TGTGCCAGCAGTTTCCAAACAGGGAACTTGAATTACGAGCAGTACTTC. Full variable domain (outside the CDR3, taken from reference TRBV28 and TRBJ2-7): DVKVTQSSRYLVKRTGEKVFLECVQDMDHENMFWYRQDPGLGLRLIYFSYDVKMKEKGDIPEGYSVSREKKERFSLILESASTNQTSMYLCASSFQTGNLNYEQYFGPGTRLTVT.

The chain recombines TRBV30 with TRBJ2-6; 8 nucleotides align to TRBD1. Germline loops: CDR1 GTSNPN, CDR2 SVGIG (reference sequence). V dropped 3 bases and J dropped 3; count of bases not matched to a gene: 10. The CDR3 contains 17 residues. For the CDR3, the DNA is TGTGCCTGGAGGGGGACAGGCCCTGCCGGTGGGGCCAACGTCCTGACTTTC. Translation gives CAWRGTGPAGGANVLTF.